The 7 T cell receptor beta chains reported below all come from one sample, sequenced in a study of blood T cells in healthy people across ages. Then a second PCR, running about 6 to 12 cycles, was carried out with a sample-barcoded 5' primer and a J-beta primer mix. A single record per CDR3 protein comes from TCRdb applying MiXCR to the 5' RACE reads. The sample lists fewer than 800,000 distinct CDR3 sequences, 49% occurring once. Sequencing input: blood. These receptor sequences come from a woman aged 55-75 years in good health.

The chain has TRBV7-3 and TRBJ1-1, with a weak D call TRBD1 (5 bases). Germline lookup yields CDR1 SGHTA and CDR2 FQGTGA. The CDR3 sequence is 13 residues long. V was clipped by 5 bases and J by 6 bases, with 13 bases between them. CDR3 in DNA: TGTGCCAGCAGCCGTGGGGGGGTATCTGAAGCTTTCTTT. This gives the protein CASSRGGVSEAFF.

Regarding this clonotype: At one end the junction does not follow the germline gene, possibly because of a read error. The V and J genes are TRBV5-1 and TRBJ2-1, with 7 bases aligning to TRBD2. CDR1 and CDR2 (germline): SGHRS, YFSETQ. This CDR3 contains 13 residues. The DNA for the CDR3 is TGTGCCAGCAGCTCTAGCGGTTACAATGAGCAGTTCTTC. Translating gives CASSSSGYNEQFF.

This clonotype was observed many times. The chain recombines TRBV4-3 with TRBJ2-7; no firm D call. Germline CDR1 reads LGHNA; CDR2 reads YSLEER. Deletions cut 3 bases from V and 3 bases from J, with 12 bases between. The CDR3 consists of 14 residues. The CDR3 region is CASSQQSAGYEQYF. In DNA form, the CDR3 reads TGCGCCAGCAGCCAGCAGAGCGCTGGCTACGAGCAGTACTTC.

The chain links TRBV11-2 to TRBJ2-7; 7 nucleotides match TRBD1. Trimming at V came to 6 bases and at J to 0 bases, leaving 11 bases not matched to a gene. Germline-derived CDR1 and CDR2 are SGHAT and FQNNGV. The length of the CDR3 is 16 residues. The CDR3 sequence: CASRRGQLTSSYEQYF. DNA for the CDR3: TGTGCCAGCAGGAGGGGACAGTTAACATCCTCCTACGAGCAGTACTTC. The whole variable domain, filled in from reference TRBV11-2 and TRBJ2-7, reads EAGVAQSPRYKIIEKRQSVAFWCNPISGHATLYWYQQILGQGPKLLIQFQNNGVVDDSQLPKDRFSAERLKGVDSTLKIQPAKLEDSAVYLCASRRGQLTSSYEQYFGPGTRLTVT.

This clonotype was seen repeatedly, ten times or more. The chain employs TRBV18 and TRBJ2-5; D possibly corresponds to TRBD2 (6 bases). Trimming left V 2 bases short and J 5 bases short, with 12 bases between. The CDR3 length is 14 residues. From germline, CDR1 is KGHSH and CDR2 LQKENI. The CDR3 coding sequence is TGTGCCAGCTCACCAGGACTAAGTGGCGAGACCCAGTACTTC. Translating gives CASSPGLSGETQYF.

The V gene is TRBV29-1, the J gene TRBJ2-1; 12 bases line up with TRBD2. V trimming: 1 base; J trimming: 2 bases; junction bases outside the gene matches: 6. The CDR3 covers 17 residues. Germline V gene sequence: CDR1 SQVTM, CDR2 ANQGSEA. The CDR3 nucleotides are TGCAGCGTTGAAGGAGTGCTAGCGGGAGGGGCCTACAATGAGCAGTTCTTC. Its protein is CSVEGVLAGGAYNEQFF.

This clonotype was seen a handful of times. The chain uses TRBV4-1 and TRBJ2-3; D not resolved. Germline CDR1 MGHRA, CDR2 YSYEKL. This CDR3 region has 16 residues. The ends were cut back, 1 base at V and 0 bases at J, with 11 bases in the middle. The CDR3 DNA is TGCGCCAGCAGCCAAGCTCAGACGGACAGCACAGATACGCAGTATTTT. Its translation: CASSQAQTDSTDTQYF.